Listed here are 10 T cell receptor beta chains from one sample, sequenced in a study of shared clonotypes between healthy human individuals. Sequencing used immunoSEQ multiplex PCR; TCRdb keeps in-frame clones, though not all of them. The sample lists about 480,000 clones; roughly 79% were seen once. Source material: PBMCs. The origin of the receptors is a woman between 40 and 50 years old in good health. Some clones in this sample may be carry-over from other donors' samples.

This clone came up a few times. The chain links TRBV7-2 to TRBJ1-2; D is ambiguous. Trimming cost V 3 bases and J 3 bases, with 11 bases left between them. Germline CDR1 and CDR2: SGHTA and FQGNSA. The CDR3 spans 14 residues. Here the CDR3 reads CASSLFKLDYGYTF. DNA of the CDR3: TGTGCCAGCAGCTTGTTCAAACTCGACTATGGCTACACCTTC.

This clone came up a few times. The chain couples TRBV7-9 to TRBJ2-1, with TRBD2 matching 8 bases. V lost 0 bases and J lost 7; bases outside the gene matches: 11. The CDR3 extends over 17 amino acids. CDR1 and CDR2 (germline): SEHNR, FQNEAQ (reference sequence). In DNA form, the CDR3 reads TGTGCCAGCAGCTTAGCGCAGAGCGGGAGAGTTATGAATGAGCAGTTCTTC. It codes for CASSLAQSGRVMNEQFF.

This chain connects TRBV7-6 to TRBJ2-7; TRBD1 matches 7 bases. The V gene end was trimmed by 5 bases and the J gene end by 2 bases; junction bases not matched to a gene: 9. Germline V gene sequence: CDR1 SGHVS, CDR2 FNYEAQ. This CDR3 is built from 15 residues. In DNA, the CDR3 is TGTGCCAGCAGCCTTGGGATCGGACAGGCCTACGAGCAGTACTTC. Translated, it gives CASSLGIGQAYEQYF. Full variable domain (outside the CDR3, taken from reference TRBV7-6 and TRBJ2-7): GAGVSQSPRYKVTKRGQDVALRCDPISGHVSLYWYRQALGQGPEFLTYFNYEAQQDKSGLPNDRFSAERPEGSISTLTIQRTEQRDSAMYRCASSLGIGQAYEQYFGPGTRLTVT.

This clone appeared once. This chain uses TRBV18 with TRBJ2-5, with 7 bases fitting TRBD1. Looked up from germline, CDR1 is KGHSH and CDR2 is LQKENI. This CDR3 comprises 17 residues. The J segment lost 4 bases and the V segment lost 4 bases, leaving 15 bases of the junction unmatched. The CDR3 loop reads CASSRSLQDRAGETQYF. The CDR3 region has the DNA TGTGCCAGCTCACGCTCCCTTCAAGACAGGGCCGGAGAGACCCAGTACTTC.

This clone was detected a few times. The chain couples TRBV5-6 to TRBJ2-7, with unresolved D. Germline-derived CDR1 and CDR2 are SGHDT and YYEEEE. This CDR3 contains 14 residues. Trimming pared 0 bases from V and 3 bases from J, leaving 10 bases between. The CDR3 protein is CASSLEDVSYEQYF. DNA for the CDR3: TGTGCCAGCAGCTTGGAGGACGTAAGCTACGAGCAGTACTTC.

This sequence joins TRBV7-2 and TRBJ2-5; D unresolved. The V gene lost 0 bases and the J gene lost 3 bases, with 8 bases spanning the gap. This CDR3 has 14 residues. The germline CDR1 and CDR2 sequences are SGHTA and FQGNSA. In DNA, the CDR3 is TGTGCCAGCAGCTTAGCACAAGACGAAGAGACCCAGTACTTC. This gives the protein CASSLAQDEETQYF.

The rearrangement joins TRBV28 to TRBJ1-2, with D perhaps TRBD1 (5 bases). Germline V gene sequence: CDR1 MDHEN, CDR2 SYDVKM. The CDR3 covers 14 residues. V shed 3 bases and J shed 3 bases, with 11 bases lying between them. CDR3 bases: TGTGCCAGCAGTTTGTCAGGGACCTACTATGGCTACACCTTC. Amino acid sequence: CASSLSGTYYGYTF.

The J gene is TRBJ1-1, the V gene TRBV28; the match to TRBD1 covers 7 bases. CDR1 and CDR2 (germline): MDHEN, SYDVKM. CDR3 length: 18 residues. The ends lost 7 bases at V and 5 bases at J; junction bases unmatched: 22. The CDR3 sequence is CASIKAVGRQGLGTEAFF. The CDR3 DNA is TGTGCCAGCATTAAGGCAGTTGGGAGACAGGGTTTAGGGACTGAAGCTTTCTTT.

The V and J genes are TRBV29-1 and TRBJ1-6; D might be TRBD1 (5 bases). The CDR3 consists of 13 residues. Per the germline V gene, CDR1 is SQVTM and CDR2 is ANQGSEA. V lost 6 bases and J 5 bases, leaving 11 bases between the germline ends. CDR3 loop: CSVRAGNNSPLHF. In DNA, the CDR3 is TGCAGCGTCAGGGCAGGGAATAATTCACCCCTCCACTTT.

The chain uses TRBV18 and TRBJ2-7; 7 bases fit TRBD1. The germline V gene encodes CDR1 KGHSH and CDR2 LQKENI. This CDR3 is 15 amino acids long. V lost 4 bases and J lost 2; bases outside the gene matches: 8. The CDR3 DNA sequence: TGTGCCAGCTCACGTCGGCTAGACAGGGCCTACGAGCAGTACTTC. It encodes CASSRRLDRAYEQYF.